The source of this T cell receptor (beta chain) is a study of T cell clones after liver transplantation. Across the whole study: At least one year of complete immunosuppression withdrawal without enzymes over twice normal defined tolerance.

Germline V gene sequence: CDR1 MNHNS, CDR2 SASEGT. The CDR3 extends over 15 amino acids. V lost 5 bases and J lost 0; bases outside the gene matches: 7. Generated by immunoSEQ multiplex PCR, the TCRdb table keeps only in-frame clones and is missing some. Of under 20,000 clones detected, roughly nine tenths appear once; the ten largest clones hold 10% to 15%. The chain uses TRBV6-1 and TRBJ2-7; 7 nucleotides agree with TRBD1. The sequence came from a human patient who received a liver transplant. Certain T cells may be donor cells from the graft. Sequences were derived from CD8+ T cells from blood, sampled 45 to 47 months after liver transplant. The chain's CDR3 is CASSQRQGYSYEQYF. Written as DNA, the CDR3 is TGTGCCAGCAGTCAGAGACAGGGTTACTCCTACGAGCAGTACTTC.